The clone carrying this T cell receptor beta chain was seen a few times. Its antigen is unknown. V trimming: 5 bases; J trimming: 11 bases; junction bases outside the gene matches: 8. This CDR3 region has 11 residues. Per the germline V gene, CDR1 is SQVTM and CDR2 is ANQGSEA. Template switching added a universal primer site, and cDNA bore unique molecular identifiers. Each CDR3 protein is one row after TCRdb ran MiXCR on the 5' RACE reads. The sample yields 1,800,000 or so distinct CDR3 sequences, around 29% seen once. The source of the sample is a study of identical twins. Study-wide points: Clonotypes of the beta chain that were abundant in cord blood carried fewer insertions (memory repertoires showed none). In zero-insertion analyses, partial confounding could arise from invariant MAIT and iNKT cells.

The chain employs TRBV29-1 and TRBJ1-1; 7 nucleotides line up with TRBD1. Sequencing used cord blood. The sequence was obtained from a newborn girl in good health. The CDR3 sequence is CSVLRQGMAFF. The CDR3 DNA follows: TGCAGCGTTCTACGACAGGGAATGGCTTTCTTT. The variable domain in full, with the rest retrieved from reference TRBV29-1 and TRBJ1-1, is SAVISQKPSRDICQRGTSLTIQCQVDSQVTMMFWYRQQPGQSLTLIATANQGSEATYESGFVIDKFPISRPNLTFSTLTVSNMSPEDSSIYLCSVLRQGMAFFGQGTRLTVV.